These T cell receptor beta chains were read from a single sample in a study of shared clonotypes between healthy human individuals. Produced via immunoSEQ multiplex PCR; TCRdb's table is partial and in-frame only. The data show about 2 million clones, just under 95% seen once. The source material was naive CD8+ T cells sorted from blood. The receptors here all came from a man younger than 30 in good health. Both conserved end residues are part of each CDR3. D genes are given only for firm matches. Clone size is given for some rows only: seen once, a few or many times, or a class if the clone is expanded.

V	J	D	size	CDR3	DNA
TRBV10-1	TRBJ2-5	.	.	CASSEYDGAETQYF	TGCGCCAGCAGTGAGTACGACGGCGCGGAGACCCAGTACTTC
TRBV9	TRBJ2-1	TRBD2	.	CASSARLAGDSYNEQFF	TGTGCCAGCAGCGCGAGGCTAGCGGGAGATTCCTACAATGAGCAGTTCTTC
TRBV5-6	TRBJ1-5	.	few	CASSLAKGNQPQHF	TGTGCCAGCAGCTTGGCCAAGGGGAATCAGCCCCAGCATTTT
TRBV19	TRBJ1-1	TRBD1	.	CASSSGTALEAFF	TGTGCCAGTAGTTCGGGGACAGCCCTTGAAGCTTTCTTT
TRBV7-9	TRBJ2-3	.	.	CASSQALGTQYF	TGTGCCAGCAGTCAGGCCTTGGGGACGCAGTATTTT
TRBV9	TRBJ2-7	TRBD2	once	CASSPSGGVSYEQYF	TGTGCCAGCAGCCCTAGCGGGGGGGTTTCCTACGAGCAGTACTTC
TRBV29-1	TRBJ2-7	TRBD1	.	CSVLGTGLGASYEQYF	TGCAGCGTTCTTGGGACAGGTTTAGGAGCCTCCTACGAGCAGTACTTC
TRBV28	TRBJ1-4	TRBD1	.	CASTGQGDPGNEKLFF	TGTGCCAGCACGGGACAGGGGGATCCAGGGAATGAAAAACTGTTTTTT
TRBV13	TRBJ2-1	.	.	CASSLGYRLYNEQFF	TGTGCCAGCAGCTTAGGTTATCGCCTCTACAATGAGCAGTTCTTC
TRBV10-3	TRBJ2-1	TRBD1	.	CATVGTDVSYNEQFF	TGTGCCACGGTCGGGACAGACGTCTCCTACAATGAGCAGTTCTTC
TRBV29-1	TRBJ1-2	.	.	CSVVDRFYGYTF	TGCAGCGTAGTCGACAGGTTCTATGGCTACACCTTC
TRBV11-2	TRBJ1-2	TRBD1	.	CASSSKDRGVYGYTF	TGTGCCAGCAGCTCAAAGGACAGGGGCGTCTATGGCTACACCTTC
TRBV4-1	TRBJ2-7	.	once	CASSQVWRDYEQYF	TGCGCCAGCAGCCAAGTCTGGCGGGACTACGAGCAGTACTTC
TRBV7-8	TRBJ2-7	.	.	CASSLTGSSYEQYF	TGTGCCAGCAGCCTGACCGGCAGCTCCTACGAGCAGTACTTC
TRBV4-3	TRBJ2-1	.	few	CASSRPRGELSYNEQFF	TGCGCCAGCAGCCGCCCAAGGGGGGAGTTATCCTACAATGAGCAGTTCTTC
TRBV4-2	TRBJ2-2	.	.	CASSPWTGELFF	TGTGCCAGCAGCCCGTGGACCGGGGAGCTGTTTTTT
TRBV6-6	TRBJ1-5	.	.	CASSRTEGVNQPQHF	TGTGCCAGCAGCAGAACGGAGGGAGTTAATCAGCCCCAGCATTTT
TRBV9	TRBJ2-5	TRBD2	.	CASSLQGPGGETQYF	TGTGCCAGCAGCCTCCAGGGCCCGGGGGGAGAGACCCAGTACTTC
TRBV6-5	TRBJ1-5	.	few	CASSYWVNQPQHF	TGTGCCAGCAGTTACTGGGTCAATCAGCCCCAGCATTTT
TRBV7-9	TRBJ1-6	TRBD1	.	CASSPGTGGVEPLHF	TGTGCCAGCAGCCCGGGGACAGGGGGCGTCGAGCCCCTCCACTTT
TRBV7-9	TRBJ1-2	.	.	CASSPSPLGHGYTF	TGTGCCAGCAGCCCCTCCCCCCTGGGACATGGCTACACCTTC
TRBV14	TRBJ2-5	TRBD2	.	CASSQEAGVETQYF	TGTGCCAGCAGCCAAGAAGCGGGGGTAGAGACCCAGTACTTC
TRBV5-4	TRBJ1-1	.	once	CASSLARSPLGAFF	TGTGCCAGCAGCTTGGCTAGGTCCCCCCTGGGAGCTTTCTTT
TRBV27	TRBJ2-7	TRBD2	.	CASRPLAGGLYEQYF	TGTGCCAGCAGACCTCTAGCGGGGGGGCTGTACGAGCAGTACTTC
TRBV6-5	TRBJ2-7	.	.	CASRQGHPPDHEQYF	TGTGCCAGCAGACAAGGCCATCCCCCCGACCACGAGCAGTACTTC
TRBV11-2	TRBJ2-1	.	.	CASSFKVVNEQFF	TGTGCCAGCAGCTTCAAGGTCGTCAATGAGCAGTTCTTC
TRBV13	TRBJ2-7	.	.	CASSFSGSSYEQYF	TGTGCCAGCAGCTTCTCCGGGAGCTCCTACGAGCAGTACTTC
TRBV7-9	TRBJ2-3	.	.	CASSSKTDTQYF	TGTGCCAGCAGCTCGAAAACAGATACGCAGTATTTT
TRBV4-1	TRBJ2-5	TRBD2	.	CASSQEGREETQYF	TGCGCCAGCAGCCAAGAGGGGAGGGAAGAGACCCAGTACTTC
TRBV10-3	TRBJ2-7	TRBD2	.	CAITGTRPEQYF	TGTGCCATCACTGGGACTAGGCCCGAGCAGTACTTC
TRBV2	TRBJ1-1	.	.	CASSARDTEPENTEAFF	TGTGCCAGCAGTGCGCGGGACACGGAACCAGAGAACACTGAAGCTTTCTTT
TRBV9	TRBJ2-3	TRBD2	once	CASSVSGGGGTDTQYF	TGTGCCAGCAGCGTTAGCGGGGGTGGAGGCACAGATACGCAGTATTTT
TRBV28	TRBJ2-7	.	.	CASRDSVYEQYF	TGTGCCAGCAGGGATAGCGTGTACGAGCAGTACTTC
TRBV5-1	TRBJ2-5	.	.	CASSPERQETQYF	TGCGCCAGCAGCCCAGAACGGCAAGAGACCCAGTACTTC
TRBV2	TRBJ2-1	TRBD1	few	CASSGPGQGPYNEQFF	TGTGCCAGCAGTGGCCCGGGACAGGGGCCCTACAATGAGCAGTTCTTC
TRBV4-3	TRBJ2-3	TRBD2	once	CASSQLSGTSGRAGTDTQYF	TGCGCCAGCAGCCAATTGTCCGGGACTAGCGGGAGGGCCGGCACAGATACGCAGTATTTT
TRBV11-2	TRBJ1-2	.	.	CASSIAGQSYTF	TGTGCCAGCAGCATCGCAGGGCAAAGCTACACCTTC
TRBV5-1	TRBJ1-6	.	.	CASSLGRAYNSPLHF	TGCGCCAGCAGCTTGGGGAGAGCCTATAATTCACCCCTCCACTTT
TRBV5-1	TRBJ2-5	TRBD1	.	CASSPGTGGAETQYF	TGCGCCAGCAGCCCAGGGACAGGGGGCGCGGAGACCCAGTACTTC
TRBV13	TRBJ2-7	.	.	CASSFMGPTYEQYF	TGTGCCAGCAGCTTTATGGGGCCCACCTACGAGCAGTACTTC
TRBV28	TRBJ1-1	.	.	CASSLYPGPDTEAFF	TGTGCCAGCAGTTTATATCCAGGGCCGGACACTGAAGCTTTCTTT
TRBV10-2	TRBJ2-7	.	.	CASSEGLTYEQYF	TGCGCCAGCAGTGAGGGCCTGACCTACGAGCAGTACTTC
TRBV27	TRBJ2-7	.	.	CASSALGLNEQYF	TGTGCCAGCAGTGCACTCGGCCTGAACGAGCAGTACTTC
TRBV7-9	TRBJ2-7	.	.	CASSPSRAAPNHEQYF	TGTGCCAGCAGCCCGTCGAGGGCGGCCCCTAACCACGAGCAGTACTTC
TRBV6-5	TRBJ2-1	.	.	CASCPRGRENEQFF	TGTGCCAGCTGCCCGAGGGGCCGAGAGAATGAGCAGTTCTTC
TRBV6-1	TRBJ1-1	.	few	CASSERPYSPWVAFF	TGTGCCAGCAGTGAACGCCCCTACAGCCCGTGGGTAGCTTTCTTT
TRBV4-3	TRBJ2-2	.	once	CASSQTANTGELFF	TGCGCCAGCAGCCAGACAGCGAACACCGGGGAGCTGTTTTTT
TRBV5-4	TRBJ2-7	.	.	CASSAPGVPSYEQYF	TGTGCCAGCAGCGCCCCAGGGGTGCCGTCCTACGAGCAGTACTTC
TRBV27	TRBJ1-5	.	.	CASGPQGIVNQPQHF	TGTGCCAGCGGCCCGCAGGGGATAGTCAATCAGCCCCAGCATTTT